This paragraph covers one T cell receptor beta chain sequence. TCRdb recomputed calls from the RT-PCR reads with MiXCR, one row per CDR3 protein. The repertoire has almost 700,000 distinct CDR3 sequences, approximately 14% of them found once; the top ten carry 3.6%. This CDR3 comprises 15 residues. V dropped 2 bases and J dropped 4; count of bases not matched to a gene: 8. The V gene's germline CDR1 is DFQATT and CDR2 SNEGSKA (reference sequence). Sequencing used memory CD4+ T cells from blood. The TCR originated in a female donor in good health, serving as a healthy control. The chain is built from TRBV20-1 and TRBJ2-7; TRBD2 aligns across 10 bases. The CDR3 is CSARTSAGGIYEQYF. DNA of the CDR3: TGCAGTGCTAGAACCTCAGCGGGAGGGATTTACGAGCAGTACTTC.